This paragraph covers one T cell receptor beta chain sequence. TCRdb's copy holds only in-frame clones and misses some; the assay was immunoSEQ multiplex PCR. The repertoire holds about 96,000 clones, with about 90% as singletons. These data belong to a study of blood T cell repertoires in COVID-19. At the level of the study: The origin of the acute and convalescent COVID-19 samples was the United States, Italy and Spain. Sample material is recorded as cDNA or gDNA derived from T cells, B-cell-depleted T cells, or PBMCs.

Sequencing was carried out using peripheral blood. The TCR sequence derives from a human donor with COVID-19, enrolled during active disease. The donor label of this sample is uncertain.

The CDR3 reads CASSLDPQPSGETQYF. The CDR3 nucleotides read TGTGCCAGCAGCTTAGATCCCCAGCCCAGCGGAGAGACCCAGTACTTC. V and J are TRBV11-2 and TRBJ2-5; D possibly corresponds to TRBD2 (5 bases). The germline V gene has CDR1 SGHAT and CDR2 FQNNGV. The CDR3 length is 16 residues. V lost 0 bases to trimming and J lost 4 bases, with 15 bases between them.